This T cell receptor beta chain is drawn from a study of blood T cells in healthy people across ages. For the study at large: With template switching, about one barcoded beta molecule was captured per two T cells.

This clonotype occurred many times. Its antigen is not identified. Notes on the study in general: Compared with aged donors, long-lived donors showed fewer expanded clones, suggesting selection.

A sample-barcoded 5' primer and a J-beta primer mix were used in a second PCR of about 7 to 12 cycles. Template switching added a 12-random-nucleotide identifier to every cDNA molecule. Individual samples furnished no less than 2.5 million CDR3-containing paired-end reads apiece. TCRdb reprocessed the 5' RACE reads with MiXCR, giving one entry per CDR3 protein. The sample records hundreds of thousands of distinct CDR3 sequences, about 30% being singletons. CDR1 is SGHTA and CDR2 is FQGNSA in the germline V gene. The V segment lost 2 bases and the J segment 4 bases; nucleotides outside the gene matches: 2. The length of the CDR3 is 14 residues.

The V and J genes are TRBV7-2 and TRBJ2-1, with 7 positions matching TRBD2. The sequence was obtained from a woman of 80 years or more in good health. The sequencing sample was made of blood. Here the CDR3 reads CASSLRDYYNEQFF. The CDR3, as DNA: TGTGCCAGCAGCTTAAGGGACTATTACAATGAGCAGTTCTTC.